This TCR beta chain was identified during a study of cytomegalovirus exposure and HLA in healthy donors. Looking at the study overall: A later analysis reported the same platform for the 100 to 150 validation repertoires and the approximately 720 first-cohort repertoires.

Comment on this clone: Its antigen is currently unknown.

Study-wide results and caveats: A few of the chains that were CMV-associated were confirmed in vitro to be specific for CMV antigens. Whilst most TCR sequences proved rare, a subset of public TCRs occurred across many donors.

The V gene end was trimmed by 7 bases and the J gene end by 3 bases; junction bases not matched to a gene: 2. The CDR3 has 12 residues. Looked up from germline, CDR1 is SQVTM and CDR2 is ANQGSEA. Only in-frame clones appear in the TCRdb table, and some are missing; sequencing was by immunoSEQ multiplex PCR. This table holds around 250,000 clones, 90% found once. The TCR sequence derives from a woman between 18 and 29 years old in good health and CMV-seronegative. The V gene is TRBV29-1, the J gene TRBJ1-2, with 10 bases aligning to TRBD1. Sequencing input: PBMCs. The CDR3 coding sequence is TGCAGCGCAGGACAGGGGGACTATGGCTACACCTTC. It yields the protein CSAGQGDYGYTF.